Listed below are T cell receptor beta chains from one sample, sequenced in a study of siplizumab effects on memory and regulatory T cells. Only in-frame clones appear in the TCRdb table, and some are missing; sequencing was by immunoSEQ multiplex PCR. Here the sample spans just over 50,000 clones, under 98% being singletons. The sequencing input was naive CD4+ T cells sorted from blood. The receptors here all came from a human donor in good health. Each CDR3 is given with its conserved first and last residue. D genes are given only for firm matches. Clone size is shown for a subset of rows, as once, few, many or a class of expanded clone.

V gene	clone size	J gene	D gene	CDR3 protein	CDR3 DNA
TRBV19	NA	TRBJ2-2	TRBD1	CASSTTGGTTGELFF	TGTGCCAGTAGTACGACAGGGGGGACCACCGGGGAGCTGTTTTTT
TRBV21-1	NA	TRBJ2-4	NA	CASSNTGGINIQYF	TGTGCCAGCAGCAACACAGGGGGCATAAACATTCAGTACTTC
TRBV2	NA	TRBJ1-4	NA	CASSARRYEKLFF	TGTGCCAGCAGTGCACGGAGGTATGAAAAACTGTTTTTT
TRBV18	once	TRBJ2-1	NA	CASSQRRREQFF	TGTGCCAGCTCGCAGAGGCGACGTGAGCAGTTCTTC
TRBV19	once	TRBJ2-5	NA	CASSRGRQETQYF	TGTGCCAGTTCTCGCGGGCGGCAAGAGACCCAGTACTTC
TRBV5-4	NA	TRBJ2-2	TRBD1	CASSFWDRGTGELFF	TGTGCCAGCAGCTTTTGGGACAGGGGAACCGGGGAGCTGTTTTTT
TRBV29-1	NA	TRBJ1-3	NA	CSVEAQPGNTIYF	TGCAGCGTAGAAGCCCAGCCAGGAAACACCATATATTTT
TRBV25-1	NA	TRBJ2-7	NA	CASTRQGGREHEQYF	TGTGCCAGCACCAGACAGGGAGGGAGAGAGCACGAGCAGTACTTC
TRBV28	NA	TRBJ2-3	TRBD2	CGLQAGGSALTDTQYF	TGTGGCCTCCAGGCCGGCGGGAGCGCCCTCACAGATACGCAGTATTTT
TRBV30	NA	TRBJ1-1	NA	CAWRRGRDTEAFF	TGTGCCTGGAGGCGGGGGCGAGACACTGAAGCTTTCTTT
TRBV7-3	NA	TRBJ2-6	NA	CASSLLGRMVSGANVLTF	TGTGCCAGCAGCCTCTTAGGACGTATGGTCTCTGGGGCCAACGTCCTGACTTTC
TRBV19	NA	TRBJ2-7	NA	CASSASPFDRTPSYEQYF	TGTGCCAGTAGTGCGTCGCCTTTCGACAGGACTCCTTCCTACGAGCAGTACTTC
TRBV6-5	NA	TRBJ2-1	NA	CASSLGLSSYNEQFF	TGTGCCAGCAGCCTCGGGTTAAGCTCCTACAATGAGCAGTTCTTC
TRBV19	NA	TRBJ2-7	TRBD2	CASSQLAGGNYEQYF	TGTGCCAGTAGTCAACTAGCGGGAGGAAACTACGAGCAGTACTTC
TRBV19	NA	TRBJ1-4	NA	CASRDRTTNEKLFF	TGTGCCAGTAGAGACCGAACAACTAATGAAAAACTGTTTTTT
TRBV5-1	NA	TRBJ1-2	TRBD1	CASSSQGVGYTF	TGCGCCAGCAGCTCTCAGGGGGTTGGCTACACCTTC
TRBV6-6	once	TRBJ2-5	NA	CASSQPETQYF	TGTGCCAGTTCGCAACCAGAGACCCAGTACTTC
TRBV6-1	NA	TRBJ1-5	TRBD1	CASSERPQGDNQPQHF	TGTGCCAGCAGTGAAAGGCCCCAGGGGGACAATCAGCCCCAGCATTTT
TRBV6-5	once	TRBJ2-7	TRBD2	CASSPGTSGEYEQYF	TGTGCCAGCAGTCCTGGGACTAGCGGGGAATACGAGCAGTACTTC
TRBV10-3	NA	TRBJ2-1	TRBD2	CAISEPPGLAGGPSYNEQFF	TGTGCCATCAGTGAGCCTCCGGGACTAGCGGGAGGGCCGTCCTACAATGAGCAGTTCTTC
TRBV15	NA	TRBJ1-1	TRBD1	CATSRDPRQGYTEAFF	TGTGCCACCAGCAGAGATCCGAGACAGGGGTACACTGAAGCTTTCTTT
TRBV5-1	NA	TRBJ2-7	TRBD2	CAGSLIAGGDYEQYF	TGCGCCGGCAGCTTAATAGCGGGAGGTGACTACGAGCAGTACTTC
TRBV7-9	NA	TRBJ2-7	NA	CASSYPWRSEQYF	TGTGCCAGCAGCTACCCTTGGAGGAGCGAGCAGTACTTC
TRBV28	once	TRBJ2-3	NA	CASSPRDVGTDTQYF	TGTGCCAGCAGCCCTCGGGATGTGGGCACAGATACGCAGTATTTT
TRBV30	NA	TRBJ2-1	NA	CAWTSGLSYNEQFF	TGTGCCTGGACCAGCGGACTCTCCTACAATGAGCAGTTCTTC
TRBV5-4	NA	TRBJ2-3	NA	CASSLRGSTDTQYF	TGTGCCAGCAGCTTAAGGGGAAGCACAGATACGCAGTATTTT
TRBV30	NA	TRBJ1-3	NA	CAWSVGHRTGNTIYF	TGTGCCTGGAGTGTCGGACATAGAACTGGAAACACCATATATTTT
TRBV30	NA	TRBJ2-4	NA	CAWSWTSAKNIQYF	TGTGCCTGGAGTTGGACTTCGGCCAAAAACATTCAGTACTTC
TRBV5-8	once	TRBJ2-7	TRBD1	CASSFDRAEQYF	TGTGCCAGCAGCTTCGACAGGGCCGAGCAGTACTTC
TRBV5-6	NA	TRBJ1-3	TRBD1	CASSWTGRPSGNTIYF	TGTGCCAGCAGCTGGACAGGACGTCCCTCTGGAAACACCATATATTTT
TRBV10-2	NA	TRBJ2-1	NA	CASSDLRGSPYNEQFF	TGCGCCAGCAGTGACCTCAGGGGCTCCCCCTACAATGAGCAGTTCTTC
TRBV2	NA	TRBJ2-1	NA	CASSVVTRADEQFF	TGTGCCAGCAGTGTCGTCACTAGGGCAGATGAGCAGTTCTTC
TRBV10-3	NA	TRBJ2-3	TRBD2	CAISGLAGPTDTQYF	TGTGCCATCAGTGGACTAGCGGGACCCACAGATACGCAGTATTTT
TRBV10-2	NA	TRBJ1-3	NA	CASSDHRALGNTIYF	TGCGCCAGCAGTGATCACCGGGCCCTGGGAAACACCATATATTTT
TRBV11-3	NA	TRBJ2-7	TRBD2	CASRQSTSGTQSYEQYF	TGTGCCAGCAGGCAATCGACTAGCGGGACCCAATCCTACGAGCAGTACTTC
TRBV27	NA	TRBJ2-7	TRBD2	CASRTSGSLYEQYF	TGTGCCAGCAGAACTAGCGGGAGTCTCTACGAGCAGTACTTC
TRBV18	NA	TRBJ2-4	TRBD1	CASSQQRGTVQENIQYF	TGTGCCAGCTCCCAACAGCGAGGGACAGTACAAGAAAACATTCAGTACTTC
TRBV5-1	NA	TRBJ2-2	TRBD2	CASSFRGGDIGELFF	TGCGCCAGCAGCTTCCGGGGGGGGGACATCGGGGAGCTGTTTTTT
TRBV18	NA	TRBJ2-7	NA	CASSPPSRNSYEQYF	TGTGCCAGCTCACCACCGAGTCGGAACTCCTACGAGCAGTACTTC
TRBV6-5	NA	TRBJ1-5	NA	CASSYSPDQPQHF	TGTGCCAGCAGTTACAGCCCGGATCAGCCCCAGCATTTT
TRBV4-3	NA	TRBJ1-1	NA	CASSQDLVQLEAFF	TGCGCCAGCAGCCAAGATCTCGTACAGCTTGAAGCTTTCTTT
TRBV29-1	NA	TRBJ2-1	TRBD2	CSVRPLAGDYNEQFF	TGCAGCGTCCGCCCCCTAGCGGGGGACTACAATGAGCAGTTCTTC
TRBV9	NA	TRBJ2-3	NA	CASSALRGADTQYF	TGTGCCAGCAGCGCCCTGAGGGGTGCGGATACGCAGTATTTT
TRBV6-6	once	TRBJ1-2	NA	CASDQGGSDYGYTF	TGTGCCAGCGATCAGGGCGGGTCGGACTATGGCTACACCTTC
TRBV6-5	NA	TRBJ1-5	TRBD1	CASRRDRDQPQHF	TGTGCCAGCAGGAGGGACAGGGATCAGCCCCAGCATTTT